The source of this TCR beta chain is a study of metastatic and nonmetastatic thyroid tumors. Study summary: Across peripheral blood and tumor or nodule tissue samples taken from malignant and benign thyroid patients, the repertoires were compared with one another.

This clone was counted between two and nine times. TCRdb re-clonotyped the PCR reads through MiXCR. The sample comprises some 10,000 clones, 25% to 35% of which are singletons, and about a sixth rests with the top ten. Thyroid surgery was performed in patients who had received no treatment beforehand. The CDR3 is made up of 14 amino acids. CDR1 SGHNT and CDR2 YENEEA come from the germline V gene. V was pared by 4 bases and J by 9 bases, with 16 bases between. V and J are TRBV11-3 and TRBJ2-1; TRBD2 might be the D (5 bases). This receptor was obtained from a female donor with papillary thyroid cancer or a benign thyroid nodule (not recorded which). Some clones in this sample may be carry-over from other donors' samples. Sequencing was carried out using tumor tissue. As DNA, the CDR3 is TGTGCCAGCAGCTCCCCTCCTAGCATTCTTGAGCAGTTCTTC. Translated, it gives CASSSPPSILEQFF.